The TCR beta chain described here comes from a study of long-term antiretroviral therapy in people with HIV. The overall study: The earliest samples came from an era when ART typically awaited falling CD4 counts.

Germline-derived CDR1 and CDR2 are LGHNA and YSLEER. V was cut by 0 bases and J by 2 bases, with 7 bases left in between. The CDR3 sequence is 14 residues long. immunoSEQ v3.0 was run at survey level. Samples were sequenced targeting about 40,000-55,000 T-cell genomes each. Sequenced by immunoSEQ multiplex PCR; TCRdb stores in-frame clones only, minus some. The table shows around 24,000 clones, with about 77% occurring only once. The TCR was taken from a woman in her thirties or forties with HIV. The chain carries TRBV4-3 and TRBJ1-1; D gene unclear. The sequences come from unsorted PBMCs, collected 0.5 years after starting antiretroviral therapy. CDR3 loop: CASSQDRLNTEAFF. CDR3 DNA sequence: TGCGCCAGCAGCCAAGACAGACTTAACACTGAAGCTTTCTTT.